The entry below gives a single T cell receptor beta chain sequence along with its context. What this receptor recognizes is not known. Base qualities are missing; no much larger clone stands one base away. This entry comes from a study of blood T cell repertoires in COVID-19 (dated by TCRdb to 2020 to 2022). Turning to the overall study: The collaborator samples originated in the United States, Italy and Spain and spanned the acute and convalescent phases of COVID-19. The prospective study material was composed of cDNA or gDNA derived from T cells, B-cell-depleted T cells, or PBMCs. Subjects who had been exposed to COVID-19, were actively infected with it, or had recovered from it provided the deeply sampled blood TCRbeta repertoires that made up the dataset. The repertoires were released in a freely available public database intended as a resource for research on the immune response to SARS-CoV-2. Samples were obtained from the ongoing ImmuneRACE study (first 160 participants) and from over 1,000 subjects provided by 6 global collaborators. The sample metadata nearly always contained a de-identified subject ID, COVID-19 status, age in years and sex. Where available, HLA class I and class II types were obtained from metadata supplied by the sample provider rather than from assay-based typing.

TCRbeta CDR3 regions were amplified from genomic DNA by means of the immunoSEQ Assay, a bias-controlled multiplex PCR. The source study handled its data this way. The number of nucleated cells in each sample was estimated by amplification of reference gene primers within the assay. To quantify the absolute abundance of each unique TCRbeta CDR3 rearrangement, sequence reads were collapsed and filtered. For each sample, productive Simpson clonality was calculated as the square root of Simpson's diversity index over productive rearrangements. TCRdb took this table from immuneACCESS and kept in-frame rearrangements with V and J called. Such tables lack part of the clones; where checked against another copy, unresolved V genes explain under half of the gap, and the rest is unexplained. That table supplies the V and J calls and clone size; D and trimming were determined from the DNA. The sample contains hundreds of thousands of clones, approximately 92% of them found a single time. Roughly 1% of the sample comes from the top ten.

Participants in the prospective study were enrolled through a virtual design, were aged about 18 to 90 years, and lived in 24 United States geographic areas. In the prospective study, participants were assigned to cohorts based on the clinical history participants reported in a screening survey and a study questionnaire. For ImmuneRACE Cohort 3, a participant was defined as recovered based on two consecutive negative NP/OP PCR tests, clearance by a healthcare professional, or resolution of symptoms. In the prospective study, mobile phlebotomists collected whole blood, serum and a nasopharyngeal or oropharyngeal swab from each participant. Prospective study participants could optionally give additional blood draws and questionnaires over a roughly two-month period. Before DNA extraction, prospective study blood samples were shipped either frozen or at room temperature. Findings and caveats that apply to the study as a whole: Clinical and demographic metadata were provided uncurated, with the amount varying by source and participant.

From the germline V gene, CDR1 is SGHRS and CDR2 is YFSETQ. From cysteine to phenylalanine, the CDR3 is 15 amino acids long. The retained sequence is limited to the CDR3, 45 bases, with the frame set at the first base. Between the V and J ends, shortened by 1 base and 9 bases respectively, the junction contains 17 bases. The sequence was collected from a young man who had recovered from COVID-19. Here the chain combines TRBV5-1 and TRBJ1-5; the D segment could be TRBD1, given 6 matching bases. Input material: PBMCs or T cells enriched from blood (not recorded which). The bases read TGCGCCAGCAGCTTGACAGGGATAGAGGAAATGCCCCAGCATTTT. The resulting protein is CASSLTGIEEMPQHF.